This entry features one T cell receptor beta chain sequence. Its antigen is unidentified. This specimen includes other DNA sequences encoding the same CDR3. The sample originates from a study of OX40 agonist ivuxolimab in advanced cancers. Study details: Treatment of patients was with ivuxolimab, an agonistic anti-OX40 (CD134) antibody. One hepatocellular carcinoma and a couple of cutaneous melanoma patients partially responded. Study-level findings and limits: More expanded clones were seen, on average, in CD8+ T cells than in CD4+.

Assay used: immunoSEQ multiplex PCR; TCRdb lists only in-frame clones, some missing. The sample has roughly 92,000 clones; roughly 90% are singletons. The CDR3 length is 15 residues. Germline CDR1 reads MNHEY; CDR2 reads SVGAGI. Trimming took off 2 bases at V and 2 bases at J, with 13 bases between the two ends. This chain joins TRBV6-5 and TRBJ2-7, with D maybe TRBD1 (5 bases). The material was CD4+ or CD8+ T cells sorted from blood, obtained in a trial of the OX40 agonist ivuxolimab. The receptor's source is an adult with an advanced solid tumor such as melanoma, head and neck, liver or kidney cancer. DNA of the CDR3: TGTGCCAGCAGTTACCGCCAGGGTTCCCCCTACGAGCAGTACTTC. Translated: CASSYRQGSPYEQYF.